This TCR beta chain appears in the sequencing data of a study of blood T cell repertoires in COVID-19. The wider study: The United States, Italy and Spain provided the acute and convalescent COVID-19 samples. Sources were T cells, B-cell-depleted T cells, or PBMCs; the material itself was cDNA or gDNA.

Germline values: CDR1 MNHNS, CDR2 SASEGT. The V end was cut by 1 base, the J end by 4 bases, with 14 bases between. CDR3 length: 17 amino acids. Per the original methods: Reference gene primer amplification gave estimated nucleated cell counts. Sequencing was performed with immunoSEQ multiplex PCR; in TCRdb, only in-frame clones are kept and a portion is missing. For V, J and clone size, that table is used; D and trimming come from the DNA. Among 120,000 to 150,000 clones listed, about four fifths were seen once. This TCR came from a human donor in a cohort sampled during active COVID-19. V and J are TRBV6-1 and TRBJ1-6; D remains unclear. Input material: peripheral blood. The CDR3 nucleotides are TGTGCCAGCAGTGAAGGTTTAAAGGGAGGGTATAATTCACCCCTCCACTTT. Encoded protein: CASSEGLKGGYNSPLHF.